This T cell receptor (beta chain) stems from a study of cytotoxic CD8 clonotypes in ibrutinib-treated CLL. General observations from the study: The public clonotypes identified were infrequent and showed contraction or stability on treatment.

Turning to this clone: Its antigen is undetermined.

Deep sequencing aimed at 1 in 200,000 to 1 in 1 million T cells' resolution. The data were produced by immunoSEQ multiplex PCR, yet TCRdb's version contains in-frame clones alone and is incomplete. The data show around 310,000 clones, about 77% seen once. The sequence came from a human donor with chronic lymphocytic leukemia. The sequences come from PBMCs, collected before ibrutinib treatment.

The CDR3 DNA is TGTGCCAGCAGCTTAAGGACCCGTGGGTTTTACGGGGAGCTGTTTTTT. Its protein is CASSLRTRGFYGELFF. The V and J genes are TRBV7-8 and TRBJ2-2; the D is unclear. Germline V gene sequence: CDR1 SGHVS, CDR2 FQNEAQ. V shed 2 bases and J shed 7 bases, with 17 bases lying between them. This CDR3 is built from 16 residues.